This T cell receptor beta chain was captured by sequencing in a study of T-cell reconstitution after alpha-beta-depleted transplantation in children. As to this clonotype: No antigen is known for it.

Study-wide points: Some patients showed high day-60 TCRbeta diversity, which derived from surviving recipient T cells and thymic progenitors. T cells produced anew were the main source of T-cell counts and diversity one year after transplant.

The CDR3 length is 13 residues. Trimming left V 3 bases short and J 4 bases short, with 8 bases between. The germline V gene has CDR1 SGHNT and CDR2 YENEEA. The library targeted TCRbeta and was prepared with unique molecular identifiers. TCRdb analysed the PCR reads with MiXCR anew, one entry per CDR3 protein. The sample shows 900,000 or so distinct CDR3 sequences, roughly 15% of them seen only once. The receptor was isolated from a male patient younger than 18 who had a stem cell transplant for acute lymphoblastic leukemia, so the T cells may come from the graft donor. The sequencing here drew on PBMCs, mostly from graft donor cells, taken 360 days after TCRalphabeta/CD19-depleted stem cell transplant. The rearrangement uses TRBV11-3 and TRBJ2-3; no firm D call. Written as DNA, the CDR3 is TGTGCCAGCAGCTTTACGCTGGCAGATACGCAGTATTTT. Translating it yields CASSFTLADTQYF.